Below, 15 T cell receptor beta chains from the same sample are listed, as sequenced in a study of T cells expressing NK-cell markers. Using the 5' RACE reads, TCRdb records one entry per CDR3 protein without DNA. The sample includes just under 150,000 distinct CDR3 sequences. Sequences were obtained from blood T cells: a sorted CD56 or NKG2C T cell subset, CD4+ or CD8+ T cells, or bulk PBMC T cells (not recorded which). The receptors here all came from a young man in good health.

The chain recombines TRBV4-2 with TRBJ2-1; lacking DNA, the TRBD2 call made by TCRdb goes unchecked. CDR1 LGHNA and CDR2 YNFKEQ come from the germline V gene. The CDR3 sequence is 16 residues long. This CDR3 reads CASSQGIAGLDNEQFF.

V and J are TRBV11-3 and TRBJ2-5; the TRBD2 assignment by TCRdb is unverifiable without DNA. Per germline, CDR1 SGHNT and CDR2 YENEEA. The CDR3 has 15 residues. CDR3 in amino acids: CASSLSGRLGETQYF.

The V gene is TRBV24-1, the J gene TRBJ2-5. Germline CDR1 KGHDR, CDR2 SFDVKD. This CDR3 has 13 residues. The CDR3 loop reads CATSDYAEETQYF.

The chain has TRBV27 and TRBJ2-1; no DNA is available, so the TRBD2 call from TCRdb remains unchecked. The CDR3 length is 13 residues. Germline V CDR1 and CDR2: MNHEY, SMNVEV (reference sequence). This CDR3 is CASSYQGGEEQFF.

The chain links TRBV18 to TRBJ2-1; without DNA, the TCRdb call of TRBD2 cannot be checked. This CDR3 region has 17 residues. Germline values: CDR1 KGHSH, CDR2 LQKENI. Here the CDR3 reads CASSPFPSEPDYNEQFF.

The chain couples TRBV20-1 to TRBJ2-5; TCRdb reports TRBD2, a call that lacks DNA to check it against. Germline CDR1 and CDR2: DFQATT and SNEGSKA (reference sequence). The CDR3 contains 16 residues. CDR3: CSARDWLAGVQETQYF.

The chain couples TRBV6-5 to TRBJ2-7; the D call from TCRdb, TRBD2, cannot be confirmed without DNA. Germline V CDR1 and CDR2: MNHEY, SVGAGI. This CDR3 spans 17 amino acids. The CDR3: CASSYTTTSGRSYEQYF.

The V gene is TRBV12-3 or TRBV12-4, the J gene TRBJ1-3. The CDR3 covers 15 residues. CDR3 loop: CASSLQVLSGNTIYF.

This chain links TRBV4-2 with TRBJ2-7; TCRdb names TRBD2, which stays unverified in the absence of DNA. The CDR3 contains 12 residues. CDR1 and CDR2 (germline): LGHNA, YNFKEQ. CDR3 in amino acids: CASSQMRDEQYF.

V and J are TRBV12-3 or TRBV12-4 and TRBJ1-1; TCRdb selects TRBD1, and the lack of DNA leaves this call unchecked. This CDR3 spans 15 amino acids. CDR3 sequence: CASSFFDRGDTEAFF.

CDR3 in amino acids: CATSGGPGGDEKLFF. The rearrangement joins TRBV15 to TRBJ1-4; TCRdb picks TRBD1, but there is no DNA to check that call. Germline CDR1 is LNHNV and CDR2 is YYDKDF (reference sequence). The CDR3 totals 15 residues.

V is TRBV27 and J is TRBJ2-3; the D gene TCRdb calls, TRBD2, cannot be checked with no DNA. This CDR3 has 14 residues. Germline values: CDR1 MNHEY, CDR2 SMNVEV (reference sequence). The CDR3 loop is CASSPFRDGSYWYF.

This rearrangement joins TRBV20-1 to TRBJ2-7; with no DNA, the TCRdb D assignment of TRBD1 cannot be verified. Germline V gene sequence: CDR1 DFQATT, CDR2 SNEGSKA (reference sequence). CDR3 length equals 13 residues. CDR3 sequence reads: CSATTGRDYEQYF.

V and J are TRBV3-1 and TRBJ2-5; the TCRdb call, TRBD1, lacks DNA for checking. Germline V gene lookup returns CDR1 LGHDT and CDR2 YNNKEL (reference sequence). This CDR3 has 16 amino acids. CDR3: CASSPRPGQGEETQYF.

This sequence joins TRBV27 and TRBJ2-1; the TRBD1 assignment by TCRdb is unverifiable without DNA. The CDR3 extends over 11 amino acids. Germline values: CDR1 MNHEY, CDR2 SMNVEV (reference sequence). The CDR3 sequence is CAAGKGYEQFF.